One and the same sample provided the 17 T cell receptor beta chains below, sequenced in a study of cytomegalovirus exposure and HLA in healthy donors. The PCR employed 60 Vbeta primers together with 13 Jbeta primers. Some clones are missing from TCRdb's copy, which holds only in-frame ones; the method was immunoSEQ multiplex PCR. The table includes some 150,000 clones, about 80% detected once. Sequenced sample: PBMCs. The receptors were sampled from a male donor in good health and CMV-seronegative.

This chain's CDR3 is CASSVHSEAFF. The CDR3 DNA reads as TGTGCCAGCAGTGTTCACAGCGAAGCTTTCTTT. This chain connects TRBV6-5 to TRBJ1-1; D is unclear. The CDR3 runs 11 residues. Trimming took off 5 bases at V and 8 bases at J, with 9 bases between the two ends. CDR1 is MNHEY, CDR2 SVGAGI, per germline.

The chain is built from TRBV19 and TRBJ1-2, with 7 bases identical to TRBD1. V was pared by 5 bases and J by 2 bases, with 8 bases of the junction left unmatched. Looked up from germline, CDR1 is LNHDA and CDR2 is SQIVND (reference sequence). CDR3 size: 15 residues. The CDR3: CASSPGTVLNYGYTF. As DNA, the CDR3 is TGTGCCAGTAGTCCAGGGACAGTACTCAACTATGGCTACACCTTC. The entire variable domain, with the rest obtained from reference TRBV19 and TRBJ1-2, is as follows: DGGITQSPKYLFRKEGQNVTLSCEQNLNHDAMYWYRQDPGQGLRLIYYSQIVNDFQKGDIAEGYSVSREKKESFPLTVTSAQKNPTAFYLCASSPGTVLNYGYTFGSGTRLTVV.

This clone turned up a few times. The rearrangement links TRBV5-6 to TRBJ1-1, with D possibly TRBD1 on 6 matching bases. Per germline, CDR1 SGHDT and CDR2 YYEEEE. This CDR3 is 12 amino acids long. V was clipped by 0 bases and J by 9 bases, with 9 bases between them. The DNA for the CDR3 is TGTGCCAGCAGCTTGGAGGGGGTCAAAGCTTTCTTT. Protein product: CASSLEGVKAFF.

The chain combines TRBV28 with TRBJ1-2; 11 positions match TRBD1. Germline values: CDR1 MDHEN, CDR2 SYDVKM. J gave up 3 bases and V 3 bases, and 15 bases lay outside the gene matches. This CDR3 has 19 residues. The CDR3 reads CASSFWKDRGHPQDYGYTF. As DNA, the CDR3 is TGTGCCAGCAGTTTTTGGAAGGACAGGGGGCACCCTCAAGACTATGGCTACACCTTC.

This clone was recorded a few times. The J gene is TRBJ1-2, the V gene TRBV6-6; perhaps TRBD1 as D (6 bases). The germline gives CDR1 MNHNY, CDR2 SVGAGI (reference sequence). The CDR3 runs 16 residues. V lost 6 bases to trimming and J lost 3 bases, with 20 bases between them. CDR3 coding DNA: TGTGCCAGCAGGGAGAATTACAGGGAGACGTACTATGGCTACACCTTC. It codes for CASRENYRETYYGYTF.

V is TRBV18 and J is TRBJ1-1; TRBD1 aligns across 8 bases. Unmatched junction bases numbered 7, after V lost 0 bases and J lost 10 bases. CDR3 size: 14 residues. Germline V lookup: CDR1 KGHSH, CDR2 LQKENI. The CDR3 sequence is CASSPPSGQGPAFF. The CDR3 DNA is TGTGCCAGCTCACCACCTTCAGGACAGGGCCCAGCTTTCTTT.

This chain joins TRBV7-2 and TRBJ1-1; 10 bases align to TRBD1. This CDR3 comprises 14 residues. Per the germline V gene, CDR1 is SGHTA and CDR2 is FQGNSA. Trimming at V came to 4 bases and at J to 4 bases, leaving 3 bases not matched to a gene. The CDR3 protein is CASSSGQGSTEAFF. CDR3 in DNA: TGTGCCAGCAGCTCGGGACAGGGGAGCACTGAAGCTTTCTTT.

The CDR3 coding sequence is TGCGCCAGCAGCCCGCAGGGTAATGAAGCTTTCTTT. This sequence encodes CASSPQGNEAFF. The rearrangement joins TRBV5-1 to TRBJ1-1; D might be TRBD1 (5 bases). CDR3 length: 12 residues. Trimming shortened V by 4 bases and J by 7 bases, and 11 bases separated the two germline ends. The germline V gene has CDR1 SGHRS and CDR2 YFSETQ.

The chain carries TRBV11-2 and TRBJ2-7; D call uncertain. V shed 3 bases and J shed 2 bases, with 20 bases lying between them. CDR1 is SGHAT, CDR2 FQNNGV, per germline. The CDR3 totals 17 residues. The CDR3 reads CASSFELTRKDPYEQYF. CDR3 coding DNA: TGTGCCAGCAGCTTTGAACTAACCCGAAAGGATCCCTACGAGCAGTACTTC.

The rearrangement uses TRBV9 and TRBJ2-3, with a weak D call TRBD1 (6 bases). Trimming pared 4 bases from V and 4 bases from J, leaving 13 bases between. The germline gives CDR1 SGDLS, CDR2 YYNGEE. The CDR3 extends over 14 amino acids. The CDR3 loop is CASSPQGIADTQYF. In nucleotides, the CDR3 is TGTGCCAGCAGCCCCCAGGGGATTGCAGATACGCAGTATTTT.

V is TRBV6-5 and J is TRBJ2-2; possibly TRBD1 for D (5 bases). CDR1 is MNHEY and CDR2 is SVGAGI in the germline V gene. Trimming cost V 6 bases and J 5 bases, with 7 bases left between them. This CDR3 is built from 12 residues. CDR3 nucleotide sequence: TGTGCCAGCAGGGGGCGAACCGGGGAGCTGTTTTTT. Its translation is CASRGRTGELFF.

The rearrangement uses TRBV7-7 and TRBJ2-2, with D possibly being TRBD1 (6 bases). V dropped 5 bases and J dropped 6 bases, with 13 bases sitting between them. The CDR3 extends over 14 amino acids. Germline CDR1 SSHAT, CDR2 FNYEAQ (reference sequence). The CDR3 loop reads CASSAGTTAGELFF. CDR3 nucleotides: TGTGCCAGCAGCGCCGGGACAACGGCCGGGGAGCTGTTTTTT.

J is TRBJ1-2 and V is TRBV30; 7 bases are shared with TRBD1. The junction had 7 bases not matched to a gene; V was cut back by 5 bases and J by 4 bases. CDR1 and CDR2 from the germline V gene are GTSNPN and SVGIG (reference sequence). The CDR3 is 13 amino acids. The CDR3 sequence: CAWAGQLGYGYTF. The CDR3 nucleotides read TGTGCCTGGGCGGGACAGTTAGGCTATGGCTACACCTTC.

The CDR3 region is CASSQGGPRGLTGELFF. In nucleotides, the CDR3 is TGTGCCAGCAGCCAAGGGGGACCGCGGGGACTCACCGGGGAGCTGTTTTTT. The rearrangement joins TRBV4-2 to TRBJ2-2; a possible D gene is TRBD2 (6 bases). The V and J ends lost 1 base and 4 bases respectively, with 16 bases between them. This CDR3 is built from 17 residues. Germline lookup yields CDR1 LGHNA and CDR2 YNFKEQ.

CDR3 nucleotides: TGTGCCAGCAGCCGACAGGTGATGAACACTGAAGCTTTCTTT. This sequence encodes CASSRQVMNTEAFF. The V call is TRBV6-6, the J call TRBJ1-1, with TRBD1 as a possible D gene (6 bases). With 6 bases removed from V and 0 bases from J, the gap between germline ends came to 11 bases. The CDR3 contains 14 residues. CDR1 MNHNY and CDR2 SVGAGI come from the germline V gene (reference sequence).

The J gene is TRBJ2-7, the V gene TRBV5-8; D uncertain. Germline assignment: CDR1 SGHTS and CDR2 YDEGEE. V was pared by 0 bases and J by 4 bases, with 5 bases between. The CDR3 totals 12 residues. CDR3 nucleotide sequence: TGTGCCAGCAGCTTGGCCCGTTACGAGCAGTACTTC. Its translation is CASSLARYEQYF.

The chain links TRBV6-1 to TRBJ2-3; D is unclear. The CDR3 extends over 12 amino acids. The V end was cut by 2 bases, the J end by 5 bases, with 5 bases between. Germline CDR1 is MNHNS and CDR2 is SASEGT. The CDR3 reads CASSEYKDTQYF. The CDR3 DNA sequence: TGTGCCAGCAGTGAATATAAAGATACGCAGTATTTT.